This T cell receptor (beta chain) was documented in a study of cytomegalovirus exposure and HLA in healthy donors. The V end lost 7 bases, the J end lost 0 bases, and 13 bases lay between the germline ends. The CDR3 length is 14 residues. Per the germline V gene, CDR1 is MNHEY and CDR2 is SVGAGI. Study conclusions and caveats: Reports credit the classifier with highly specific, highly sensitive diagnosis of cytomegalovirus status. A subsequent analysis found that TCR clusters from the first cohort also tended to co-occur in the 90 to 150 validation repertoires, with 90% to 95% of cluster scores above 0.

Sequenced by immunoSEQ multiplex PCR; TCRdb stores in-frame clones only, minus some. Among roughly 330,000 clones, about 90% were seen once, and the ten largest hold approximately 1.1%. Details on this clone: Its specificity is unknown.

The sequence came from a woman aged 30 to 39 in good health and CMV-seropositive. The sequencing input was PBMCs. This chain joins TRBV6-5 and TRBJ2-7; possibly TRBD2 for D (6 bases). The CDR3 DNA follows: TGTGCCAGCAAAGGTAGCGGAAGCTCCTACGAGCAGTACTTC. Translating gives CASKGSGSSYEQYF.